This TCR beta chain was sequenced in a study of tumor and adjacent non-tumor tissue in lung cancer. Study-wide background: Patients were aged about 31 to 85, 9 to 10 men and 5 women, stage I to III.

This CDR3 is 16 amino acids long. Germline V gives CDR1 MGHRA, CDR2 YSYEKL. A modified ARM-PCR protocol with three rounds of nested PCR amplified TCRbeta. MiXCR, run by TCRdb on the multiplex PCR reads, gives a single entry per CDR3 protein. The sample records 100,000 to 120,000 distinct CDR3 sequences, over 75% being singletons. Note on this clonotype: What it recognizes is unknown. Since no conserved phenylalanine or tryptophan closes the CDR3, a read error is the likely cause.

General study points: Compared with tumor, normal lung showed significantly lower TCR diversity.

The template was RNA from unsorted bulk tissue. Donors were chemotherapy-naive, newly diagnosed lung cancer surgical patients in China, August–late 2014. Source material: lung tumor tissue. The source is a man in his 70s with non-small cell lung cancer. The rearrangement joins TRBV4-1 to TRBJ1-4, with D tentatively TRBD1 (5 bases). DNA for the CDR3: TGCGCGAGCAGCCAAGCCCCCTCGGGGGATAATGAAAAACTGTTTTAT. Translated, it gives CASSQAPSGDNEKLFY.